The clone carrying this T cell receptor (beta chain) is deemed medium-sized. Under the authors' procedure: Using reference gene primer amplification, nucleated cell counts were estimated. The assay was immunoSEQ multiplex PCR, and TCRdb's table has in-frame clones only and misses some. V and J calls and clone size are those listed in that table; D and trimming were worked out from the DNA. The sample contains approximately 67,000 clones, around 90% of which appear only once. Trimming left V 4 bases short and J 0 bases short, with 9 bases between. The length of the CDR3 is 15 residues. Germline V gene lookup returns CDR1 LGHDT and CDR2 YNNKEL (reference sequence). The data originate from a study of blood T cell repertoires in COVID-19. Looking at the study overall: COVID-19 samples from acute and convalescent phases originated in the United States, Italy and Spain. The analysed material was cDNA or gDNA that came from T cells, B-cell-depleted T cells, or PBMCs.

This TCR was sampled from a human donor in a cohort sampled during active COVID-19. The V call is TRBV3-1 (or the pseudogene TRBV3-2), the J call TRBJ1-4, with a tentative D call TRBD1 (5 bases). The sample taken for sequencing was peripheral blood. CDR3 region: CASSRMTATNEKLFF. CDR3 in DNA: TGTGCCAGCAGCCGGATGACAGCAACTAATGAAAAACTGTTTTTT.